This T cell receptor beta chain was sequenced in a study of CD8 T cells in ankylosing spondylitis (dated by TCRdb to about 2017). For context, the study as a whole: To find TCR variants linked to disease, the study profiled T cell receptor beta repertoires in ankylosing spondylitis patients and healthy donors. Peripheral blood was sampled, and synovial fluid was additionally collected from ankylosing spondylitis patients. The full study cohort was made up of about 25 ankylosing spondylitis patients and 108 healthy donors. Summary of the overall study and its limitations: Some motif variants were previously reported in synovial fluid and blood of reactive arthritis patients, suggesting common disease-initiation mechanisms. The disease-linked clones were reported as significantly enriched in matched synovial fluid samples from ankylosing spondylitis patients. Blood from ankylosing spondylitis patients appeared to be characterized by a TCR beta motif composed of about eight highly homologous amino acid variants. A CD8+ phenotype was shown by the disease-linked clones, which were found at relatively low frequencies in peripheral blood.

Sequencing took place on an Illumina HiSeq 2500. Quantitative 5'-RACE with molecular barcodes was used to prepare TCR beta libraries. The published analysis was carried out like this. Disease-linked TCR variants were identified with a new computational method built on a probabilistic model of VDJ rearrangement. TCRdb applied fastp at Q25 and MiXCR to the public reads, then kept only in-frame beta chains. Rows are unified per CDR3 protein, each entry keeping the most common DNA and genes. TCRdb assigned the V and J calls; the authors' analysis was not used. In this sample the table shows some 140,000 distinct CDR3 sequences, approximately 9.2% of which occur a single time. The top ten hold less than 7.5% of the sample. This clonotype has a handful of counts. It has no known antigen specificity. No base quality values were provided; no much bigger clone lies one nucleotide off. The CDR3 numbers 13 residues from cysteine through phenylalanine. Solely the CDR3 DNA is kept, with 39 bases framed from the first base. V loses 1 base of germline sequence and J loses 10 bases, and the interval between the two ends is 11 bases.

Synovial fluid samples were matched to blood samples from the same ankylosing spondylitis patients. The sample taken for sequencing was synovial fluid, either unsorted or a sorted T cell fraction (not recorded which). Recombination connected TRBV12-3 or TRBV12-4 to TRBJ2-1, with the D segment possibly TRBD1 or TRBD2, each aligning over 6 bases. The origin of this receptor is a male donor with ankylosing spondylitis. The DNA sequence is as follows: TGTGCCAGCAGTTTAGTCGGGGGCACCGAGCAGTTCTTC. This yields the protein CASSLVGGTEQFF.